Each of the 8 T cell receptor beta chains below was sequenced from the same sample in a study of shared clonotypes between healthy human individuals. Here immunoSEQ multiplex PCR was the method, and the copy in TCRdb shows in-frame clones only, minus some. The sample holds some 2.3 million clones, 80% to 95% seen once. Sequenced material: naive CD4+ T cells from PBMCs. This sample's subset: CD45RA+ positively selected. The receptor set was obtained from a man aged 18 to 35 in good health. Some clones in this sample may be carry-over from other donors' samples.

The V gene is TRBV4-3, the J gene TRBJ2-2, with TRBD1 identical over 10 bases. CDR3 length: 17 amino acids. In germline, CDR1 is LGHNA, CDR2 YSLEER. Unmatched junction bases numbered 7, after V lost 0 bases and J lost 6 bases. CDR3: CASSQEDRGVGSGELFF. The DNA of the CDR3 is TGCGCCAGCAGCCAAGAGGACAGGGGGGTGGGTTCCGGGGAGCTGTTTTTT.

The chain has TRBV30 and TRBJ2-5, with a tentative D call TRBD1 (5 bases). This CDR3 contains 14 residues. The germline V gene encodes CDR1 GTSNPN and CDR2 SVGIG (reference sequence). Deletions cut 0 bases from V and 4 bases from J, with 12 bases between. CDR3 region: CAWSVRGRGETQYF. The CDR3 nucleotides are TGTGCCTGGAGTGTAAGGGGTAGGGGAGAGACCCAGTACTTC.

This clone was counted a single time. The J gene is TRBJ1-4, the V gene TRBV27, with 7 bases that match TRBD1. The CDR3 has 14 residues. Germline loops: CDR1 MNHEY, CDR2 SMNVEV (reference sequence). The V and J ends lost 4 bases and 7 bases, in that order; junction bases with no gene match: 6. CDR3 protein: CASSSLRTGEKLFF. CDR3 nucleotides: TGTGCCAGCAGTTCGCTTCGGACAGGTGAAAAACTGTTTTTT. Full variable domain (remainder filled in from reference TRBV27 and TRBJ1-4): EAQVTQNPRYLITVTGKKLTVTCSQNMNHEYMSWYRQDPGLGLRQIYYSMNVEVTDKGDVPEGYKVSRKEKRNFPLILESPSPNQTSLYFCASSSLRTGEKLFFGSGTQLSVL.

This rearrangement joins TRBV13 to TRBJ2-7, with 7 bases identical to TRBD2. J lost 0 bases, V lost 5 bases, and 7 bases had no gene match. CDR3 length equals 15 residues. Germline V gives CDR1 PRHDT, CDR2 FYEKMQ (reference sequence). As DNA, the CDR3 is TGTGCCAGCAGCCACACTAAGCGGGGCTCCTACGAGCAGTACTTC. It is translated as CASSHTKRGSYEQYF. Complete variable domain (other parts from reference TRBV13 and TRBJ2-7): AAGVIQSPRHLIKEKRETATLKCYPIPRHDTVYWYQQGPGQDPQFLISFYEKMQSDKGSIPDRFSAQQFSDYHSELNMSSLELGDSALYFCASSHTKRGSYEQYFGPGTRLTVT.

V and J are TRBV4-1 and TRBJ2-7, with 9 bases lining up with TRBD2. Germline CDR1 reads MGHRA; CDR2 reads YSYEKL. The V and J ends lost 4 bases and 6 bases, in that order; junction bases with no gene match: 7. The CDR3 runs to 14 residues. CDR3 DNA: TGCGCCAGCAGCCCGGGACTAGCCATCCGCGAGCAGTACTTC. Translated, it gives CASSPGLAIREQYF.

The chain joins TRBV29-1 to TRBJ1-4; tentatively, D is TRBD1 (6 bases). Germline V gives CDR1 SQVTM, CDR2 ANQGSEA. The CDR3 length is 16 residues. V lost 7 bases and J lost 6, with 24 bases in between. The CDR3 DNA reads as TGCAGCGCCAGGGGCGGGGAAAGGGGATTGGATGAAAAACTGTTTTTT. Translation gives CSARGGERGLDEKLFF.

The CDR3, as DNA: TGTGCCAGCAGCTTAAAAGCGGGAGGGTGGGTGTACAATGAGCAGTTCTTC. It is translated as CASSLKAGGWVYNEQFF. V usage is TRBV7-2 and J usage is TRBJ2-1; 10 bases align to TRBD2. Germline V gene sequence: CDR1 SGHTA, CDR2 FQGNSA. Trimming cost V 2 bases and J 4 bases; bases outside gene matches: 8. This CDR3 contains 17 residues.

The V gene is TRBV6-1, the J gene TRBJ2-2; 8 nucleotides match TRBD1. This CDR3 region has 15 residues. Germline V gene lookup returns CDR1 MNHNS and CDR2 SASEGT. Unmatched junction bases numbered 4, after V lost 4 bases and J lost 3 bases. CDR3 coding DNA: TGTGCCAGCAGTGTGGGACAGGCCGACACCGGGGAGCTGTTTTTT. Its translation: CASSVGQADTGELFF.